This paragraph reports one T cell receptor (beta chain). Its target is not known. Each sample used at least 6 million PBMCs. This sample was taken from a study of blood T cells in healthy people across ages. General study results and limits: Higher diversity and more naive CD4+ cells were features of long-lived donors, compared to aged donors. Strong correlation linked observed beta diversity and percent naive T cells.

Primed by a sample-barcoded 5' primer and a J-beta primer mix, a second PCR proceeded for 7 to 11 cycles. The template-switch adaptor, which had 12 random nucleotides, put a tag on each cDNA molecule. TCRdb called the 5' RACE reads again in MiXCR, with one record for every CDR3 protein. The sample has around 870,000 distinct CDR3 sequences, 25% to 35% seen once; the top ten hold roughly 17%. This CDR3 contains 13 residues. The receptor comes from a woman over 75 in good health. The V gene is TRBV21-1, the J gene TRBJ1-1. TRBV21-1 is marked as a pseudogene. Specimen: blood. The CDR3 bases are TGTGCCAGCAGCACAGCTGGGAGCACTGAAGCTTTCTTT. Residues: CASSTAGSTEAFF.